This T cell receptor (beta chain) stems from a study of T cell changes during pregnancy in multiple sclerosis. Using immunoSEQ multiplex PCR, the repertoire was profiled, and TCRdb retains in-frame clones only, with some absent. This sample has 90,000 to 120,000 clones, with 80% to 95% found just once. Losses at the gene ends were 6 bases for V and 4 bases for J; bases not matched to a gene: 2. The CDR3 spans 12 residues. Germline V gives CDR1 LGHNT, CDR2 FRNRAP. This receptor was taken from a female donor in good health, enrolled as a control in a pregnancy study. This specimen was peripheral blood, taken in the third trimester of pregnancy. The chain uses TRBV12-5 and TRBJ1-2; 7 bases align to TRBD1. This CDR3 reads CASGTGTYGYTF. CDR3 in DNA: TGTGCTAGTGGGACAGGGACCTATGGCTACACCTTC. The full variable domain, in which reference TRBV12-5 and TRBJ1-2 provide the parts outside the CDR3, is DARVTQTPRHKVTEMGQEVTMRCQPILGHNTVFWYRQTMMQGLELLAYFRNRAPLDDSGMPKDRFSAEMPDATLATLKIQPSEPRDSAVYFCASGTGTYGYTFGSGTRLTVV.